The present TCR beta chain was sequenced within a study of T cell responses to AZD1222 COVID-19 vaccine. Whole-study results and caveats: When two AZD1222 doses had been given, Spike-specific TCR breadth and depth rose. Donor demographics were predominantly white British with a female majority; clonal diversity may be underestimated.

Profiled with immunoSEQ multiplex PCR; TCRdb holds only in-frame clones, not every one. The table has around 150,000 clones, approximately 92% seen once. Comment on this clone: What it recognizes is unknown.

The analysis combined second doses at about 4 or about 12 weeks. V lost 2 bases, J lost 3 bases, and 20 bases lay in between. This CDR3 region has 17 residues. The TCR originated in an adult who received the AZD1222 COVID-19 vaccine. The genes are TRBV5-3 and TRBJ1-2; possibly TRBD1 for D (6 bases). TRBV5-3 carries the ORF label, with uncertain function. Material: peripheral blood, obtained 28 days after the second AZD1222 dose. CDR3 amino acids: CARSLSRTERIYYGYTF. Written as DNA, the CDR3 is TGTGCCAGAAGCTTATCTAGGACAGAGCGAATTTACTATGGCTACACCTTC.